What follows are 4 T cell receptor beta chains derived from one specimen sequenced in a study of early T cells in non-severe SARS-CoV-2 infection. MiXCR, run by TCRdb on the 5' RACE reads, gives a single entry per CDR3 protein. The sample records about 37,000 distinct CDR3 sequences, over 5% being singletons. Sequences were derived from whole blood, sampled at baseline. Receptors originate from an adult who was a healthcare worker with PCR-confirmed SARS-CoV-2 infection or an uninfected control (not recorded which).

The sample holds many counts of this clonotype. The chain carries TRBV5-6 and TRBJ1-6, with 7 bases matching TRBD1. V lost 0 bases, J lost 7 bases, and 7 bases stayed unmatched. This CDR3 region has 16 residues. CDR1 and CDR2 from the germline V gene are SGHDT and YYEEEE. DNA of the CDR3: TGTGCCAGCAGCTTGGGCTACAGGGGTAAGAATTCACCCCTCCACTTT. This encodes CASSLGYRGKNSPLHF.

This clonotype occurred many times. V gene TRBV20-1 combines with J gene TRBJ2-2, with 7 bases lining up with TRBD1. The ends lost 5 bases at V and 1 base at J; junction bases unmatched: 4. The CDR3 consists of 14 residues. Germline V CDR1 and CDR2: DFQATT, SNEGSKA (reference sequence). CDR3 amino acids: CSAERTGNTGELFF. Written as DNA, the CDR3 is TGCAGTGCTGAAAGGACAGGGAACACCGGGGAGCTGTTTTTT.

This clonotype was seen only a few times. This rearrangement joins TRBV10-3 to TRBJ2-3; TRBD2 agrees at 8 bases. The V segment lost 3 bases and the J segment 5 bases; nucleotides outside the gene matches: 10. Looked up from germline, CDR1 is ENHRY and CDR2 is SYGVKD. The CDR3 has 16 amino acids. Here the CDR3 DNA reads TGTGCCATCAGTGACCATTCGACTAGCGAACTAGATACGCAGTATTTT. Translated: CAISDHSTSELDTQYF.

This clonotype was seen only a few times. The gene calls are TRBV20-1 and TRBJ2-1; 8 positions agree with TRBD2. Trimming took 4 bases from V and 5 from J; bases not matched to a gene: 13. Germline V gene sequence: CDR1 DFQATT, CDR2 SNEGSKA (reference sequence). CDR3 length: 16 residues. Written as DNA, the CDR3 is TGCAGTGCTATTAAGCGGGAGTCTTTTGTCGACAATGAGCAGTTCTTC. Its translation: CSAIKRESFVDNEQFF.